Listed below are T cell receptor beta chains from one sample, sequenced in a study of cytomegalovirus exposure and HLA in healthy donors. TCRdb's copy holds only in-frame clones and misses some; the assay was immunoSEQ multiplex PCR. The data show about 91,000 clones, roughly 67% seen once. The sequenced sample was PBMCs. The receptors were gathered from a human donor in good health. Each CDR3 is given with its conserved first and last residue. The order of the fields is D gene, J gene, clone size, V gene, CDR3 DNA, CDR3 protein. D genes are given only for firm matches. Expanded clones are given a class, and other clones once, few, many or no size at all.

>TRBD2|TRBJ2-5|.|TRBV5-1
TGCGCCAGCAAATTCCCCATACTAGCGGGGGGCGTGGAGACCCAGTACTTC
CASKFPILAGGVETQYF
>TRBD1|TRBJ1-1|many|TRBV4-3
TGCGCCAGCAGCCAAACAGGGGCCACTGAAGCTTTCTTT
CASSQTGATEAFF
>.|TRBJ2-5|.|TRBV4-3
TGCGCCAGCAGCCAAGAGCTGAGGGTCCGCGAGACCCAGTACTTC
CASSQELRVRETQYF
>TRBD1|TRBJ1-1|.|TRBV19
TGTGCCAGTAGGATGACAGGGATTTGGGAAACTGAAGCTTTCTTT
CASRMTGIWETEAFF
>TRBD1|TRBJ1-1|.|TRBV19
TGTGCCAGTAGGAAAAGACAGGGGGCAGCGGACACTGAAGCTTTCTTT
CASRKRQGAADTEAFF
>TRBD1|TRBJ2-2|.|TRBV4-1
TGCGCCAGCAGCCCGATGGGACAGGGAAACACCGGGGAGCTGTTTTTT
CASSPMGQGNTGELFF
>TRBD2|TRBJ2-1|.|TRBV19
TGTGCCAGTAGTAGGCGGGGGGGATACAATGAGCAGTTCTTC
CASSRRGGYNEQFF
>TRBD1|TRBJ1-2|.|TRBV5-8
TGTGCCAGCAGCCGGGATGGACAGGGCTATGGCTACACCTTC
CASSRDGQGYGYTF
>TRBD1|TRBJ1-5|.|TRBV19
TGTGCCAGTAGTTTCGGACAGGGCCTTAATCAGCCCCAGCATTTT
CASSFGQGLNQPQHF
>TRBD2|TRBJ2-2|.|TRBV27
TGTGCCAGCAGTTTATCCCGGACTAGCGGGCGACGAGCGACGAACACCGGGGAGCTGTTTTTT
CASSLSRTSGRRATNTGELFF
>.|TRBJ1-1|.|TRBV7-2
TGTGCCAGCAGCCCGCAGGGGAACACTGAAGCTTTCTTT
CASSPQGNTEAFF
>TRBD2|TRBJ2-5|.|TRBV5-6
TGTGCCAGCAGCTTTCGAGGACTAGCGGTGGAGACCCAGTACTTC
CASSFRGLAVETQYF
>.|TRBJ1-1|.|TRBV9
TGTGCCAGCAGCGTACTGGGTGCGGGCACTGAAGCTTTCTTT
CASSVLGAGTEAFF
>.|TRBJ1-3|.|TRBV9
TGTGCCAGCAGCGCACCACGGGTGTCTGGAAACACCATATATTTT
CASSAPRVSGNTIYF
>.|TRBJ1-3|.|TRBV7-8
TGTGCCAGCAGCTTATTGGGGCCCTCTGGAAACACCATATATTTT
CASSLLGPSGNTIYF
>.|TRBJ1-1|.|TRBV11-3
TGTGCCAGCAGCTTAGTATCAGTCAGGAACACTGAAGCTTTCTTT
CASSLVSVRNTEAFF
>.|TRBJ2-1|.|TRBV5-1
TGCGCCAGCAGCCCGTCCTCCTACAATGAGCAGTTCTTC
CASSPSSYNEQFF
>TRBD1|TRBJ2-1|.|TRBV29-1
TGCAGCGTTAAAACCGTGCGGGACAGGATCGGGAATGAGCAGTTCTTC
CSVKTVRDRIGNEQFF
>TRBD2|TRBJ2-1|few|TRBV6-5
TGTGCCAGCAGTCGGGTCGGGGGGAGTACACGGGAGCAGTTCTTC
CASSRVGGSTREQFF
>.|TRBJ1-2|.|TRBV5-5
TGTGCCAGCAGCGAGAACCCCGAGGGCTGGGGTGGCTACACCTTC
CASSENPEGWGGYTF
>.|TRBJ1-1|.|TRBV6-4
TGTGCCAGCAGTGAACGACAGCACACTGAAGCTTTCTTT
CASSERQHTEAFF
>.|TRBJ2-7|.|TRBV7-2
TGTGCCACGACCGGGCGCCACGGGGGTACCTACGAGCAGTACTTC
CATTGRHGGTYEQYF
>TRBD2|TRBJ2-3|.|TRBV7-2
TGTGCCAGCAGCTTAGGGGGGGGTACGCAGTATTTT
CASSLGGGTQYF
>.|TRBJ1-1|.|TRBV6-5
TGTGCCAGCAGTTACAAGGTATCCGGGTGGACTGAAGCTTTCTTT
CASSYKVSGWTEAFF
>.|TRBJ1-2|.|TRBV11-2
TGTGCCAGCAGCTCAAGCCTTATACCGGGACTCATCTATGGCTACACCTTC
CASSSSLIPGLIYGYTF
>.|TRBJ1-1|.|TRBV7-2
TGTGCCAGCAGCTTAACAGCAAACACTGAAGCTTTCTTT
CASSLTANTEAFF
>.|TRBJ2-7|.|TRBV18
TGTGCCAGCTCACCAGGTAGTTTGGCAGGGTCCTACGAGCAGTACTTC
CASSPGSLAGSYEQYF
>TRBD2|TRBJ2-3|.|TRBV13
TGTGCCAGCAGGCTAGCGGGGGGGCGCATCGATACGCAGTATTTT
CASRLAGGRIDTQYF